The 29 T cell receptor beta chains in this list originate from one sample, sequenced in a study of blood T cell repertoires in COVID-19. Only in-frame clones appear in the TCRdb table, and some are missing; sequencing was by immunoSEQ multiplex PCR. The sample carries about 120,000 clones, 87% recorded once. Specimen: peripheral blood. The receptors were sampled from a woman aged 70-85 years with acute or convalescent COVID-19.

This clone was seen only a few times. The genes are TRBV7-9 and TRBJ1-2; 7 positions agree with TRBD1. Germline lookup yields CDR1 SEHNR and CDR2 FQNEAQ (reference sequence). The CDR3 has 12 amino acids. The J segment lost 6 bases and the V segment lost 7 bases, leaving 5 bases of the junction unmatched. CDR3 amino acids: CASNKGADGYTF. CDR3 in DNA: TGTGCCAGCAACAAGGGGGCGGATGGCTACACCTTC.

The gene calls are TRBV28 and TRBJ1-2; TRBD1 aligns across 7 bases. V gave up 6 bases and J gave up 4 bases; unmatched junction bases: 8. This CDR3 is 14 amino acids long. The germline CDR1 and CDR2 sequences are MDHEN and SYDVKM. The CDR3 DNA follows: TGTGCCAGCAGGATTCCGGGACAGTCCTATGGCTACACCTTC. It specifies CASRIPGQSYGYTF.

The CDR3 protein is CASRVEAGGTDTQYF. CDR3 nucleotide sequence: TGCGCCAGCAGGGTCGAGGCGGGGGGAACAGATACGCAGTATTTT. This chain uses TRBV5-1 with TRBJ2-3; the match to TRBD2 covers 8 bases. V dropped 5 bases and J dropped 3; count of bases not matched to a gene: 8. The germline CDR1 and CDR2 sequences are SGHRS and YFSETQ. The length of the CDR3 is 15 residues.

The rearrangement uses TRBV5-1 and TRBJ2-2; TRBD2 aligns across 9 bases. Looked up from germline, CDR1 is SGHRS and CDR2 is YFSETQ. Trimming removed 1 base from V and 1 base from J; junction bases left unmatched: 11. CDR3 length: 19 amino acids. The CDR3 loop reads CASSLLLAGTFGNTGELFF. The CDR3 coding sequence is TGCGCCAGCAGCTTGCTTCTAGCGGGGACCTTCGGGAACACCGGGGAGCTGTTTTTT.

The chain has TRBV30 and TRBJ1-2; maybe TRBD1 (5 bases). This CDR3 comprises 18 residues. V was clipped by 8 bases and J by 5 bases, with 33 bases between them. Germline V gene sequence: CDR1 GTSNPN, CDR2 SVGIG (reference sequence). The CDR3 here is CARQGRGSTSRYEYGYTF. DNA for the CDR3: TGTGCCCGACAAGGAAGGGGATCAACTAGCCGCTATGAGTATGGCTACACCTTC.

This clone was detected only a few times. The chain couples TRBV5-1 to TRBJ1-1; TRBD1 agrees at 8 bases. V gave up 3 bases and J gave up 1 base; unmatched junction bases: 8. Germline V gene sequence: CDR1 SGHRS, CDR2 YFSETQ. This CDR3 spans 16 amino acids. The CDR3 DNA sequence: TGCGCCAGCAGCTCCTCGACAGGGGTGGGGAACACTGAAGCTTTCTTT. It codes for CASSSSTGVGNTEAFF.

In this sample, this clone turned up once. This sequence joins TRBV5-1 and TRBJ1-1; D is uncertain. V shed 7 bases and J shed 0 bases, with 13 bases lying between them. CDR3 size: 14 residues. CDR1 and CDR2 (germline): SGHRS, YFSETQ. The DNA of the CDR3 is TGCGCCAGCCGTCCGGGAGCCATGAACACTGAAGCTTTCTTT. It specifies CASRPGAMNTEAFF.

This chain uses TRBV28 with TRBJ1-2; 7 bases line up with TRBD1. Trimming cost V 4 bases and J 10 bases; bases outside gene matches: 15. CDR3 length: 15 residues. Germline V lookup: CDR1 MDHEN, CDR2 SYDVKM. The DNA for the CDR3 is TGTGCCAGCAGTTATGGGACAGCCAAATTCGCCTACTACACCTTC. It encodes CASSYGTAKFAYYTF.

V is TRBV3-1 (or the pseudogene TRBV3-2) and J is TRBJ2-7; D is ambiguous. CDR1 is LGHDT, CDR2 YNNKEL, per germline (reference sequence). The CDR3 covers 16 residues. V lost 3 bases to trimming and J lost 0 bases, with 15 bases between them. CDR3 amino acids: CASSHGRDWPSYEQYF. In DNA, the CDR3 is TGTGCCAGCAGCCATGGTCGCGACTGGCCCTCCTACGAGCAGTACTTC.

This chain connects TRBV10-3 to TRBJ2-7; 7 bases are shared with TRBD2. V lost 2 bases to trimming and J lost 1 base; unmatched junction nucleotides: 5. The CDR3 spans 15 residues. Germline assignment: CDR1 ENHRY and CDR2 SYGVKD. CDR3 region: CAISERGVSSYEQYF. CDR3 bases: TGTGCCATCAGTGAGCGGGGGGTATCTTCCTACGAGCAGTACTTC.

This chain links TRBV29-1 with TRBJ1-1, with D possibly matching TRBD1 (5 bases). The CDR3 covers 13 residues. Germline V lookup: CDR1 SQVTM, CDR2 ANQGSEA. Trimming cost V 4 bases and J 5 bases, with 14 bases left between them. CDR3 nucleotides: TGCAGCGTTGCTCGGGGGACGAAGACTGAAGCTTTCTTT. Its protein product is CSVARGTKTEAFF.

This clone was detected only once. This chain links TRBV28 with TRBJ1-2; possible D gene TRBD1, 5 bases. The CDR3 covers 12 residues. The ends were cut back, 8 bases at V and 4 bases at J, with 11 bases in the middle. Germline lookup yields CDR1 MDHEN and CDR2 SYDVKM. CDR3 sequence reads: CASLAGIYGYTF. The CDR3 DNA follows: TGTGCCAGCCTCGCAGGGATCTATGGCTACACCTTC.

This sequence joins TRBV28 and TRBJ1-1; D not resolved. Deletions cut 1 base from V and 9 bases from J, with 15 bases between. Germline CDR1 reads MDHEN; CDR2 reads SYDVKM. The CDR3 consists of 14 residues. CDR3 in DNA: TGTGCCAGCAGTTTATATGTACGGAGGTGGCAAGCTTTCTTT. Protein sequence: CASSLYVRRWQAFF. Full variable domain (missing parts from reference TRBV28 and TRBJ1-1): DVKVTQSSRYLVKRTGEKVFLECVQDMDHENMFWYRQDPGLGLRLIYFSYDVKMKEKGDIPEGYSVSREKKERFSLILESASTNQTSMYLCASSLYVRRWQAFFGQGTRLTVV.

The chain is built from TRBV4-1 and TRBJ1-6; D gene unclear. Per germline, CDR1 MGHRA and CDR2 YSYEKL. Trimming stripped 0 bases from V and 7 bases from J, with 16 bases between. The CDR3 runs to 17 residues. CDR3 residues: CASSQEGIRSGNSPLHF. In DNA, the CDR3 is TGCGCCAGCAGCCAAGAGGGTATTAGGTCGGGGAATTCACCCCTCCACTTT.

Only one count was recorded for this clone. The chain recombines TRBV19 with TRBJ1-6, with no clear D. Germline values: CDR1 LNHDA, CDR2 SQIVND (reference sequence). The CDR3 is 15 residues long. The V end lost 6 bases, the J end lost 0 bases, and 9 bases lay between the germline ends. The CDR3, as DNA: TGTGCCAGTAGGGCAGCGAGCTCCTATAATTCACCCCTCCACTTT. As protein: CASRAASSYNSPLHF. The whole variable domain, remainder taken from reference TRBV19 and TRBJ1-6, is DGGITQSPKYLFRKEGQNVTLSCEQNLNHDAMYWYRQDPGQGLRLIYYSQIVNDFQKGDIAEGYSVSREKKESFPLTVTSAQKNPTAFYLCASRAASSYNSPLHFGNGTRLTVT.

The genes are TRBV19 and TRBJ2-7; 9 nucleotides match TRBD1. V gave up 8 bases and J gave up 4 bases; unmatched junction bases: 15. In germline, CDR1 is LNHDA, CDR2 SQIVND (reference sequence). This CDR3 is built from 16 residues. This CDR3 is CASALSGTGIGYEQYF. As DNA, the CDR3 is TGTGCCAGTGCCCTCTCCGGGACAGGGATTGGGTACGAGCAGTACTTC.

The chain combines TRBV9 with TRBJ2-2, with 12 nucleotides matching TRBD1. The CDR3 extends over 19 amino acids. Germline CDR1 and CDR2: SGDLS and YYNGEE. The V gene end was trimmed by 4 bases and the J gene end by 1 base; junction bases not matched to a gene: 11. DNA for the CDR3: TGTGCCAGCAGCTTGACCGGGGGGACAGGGGGCAGGAACACCGGGGAGCTGTTTTTT. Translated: CASSLTGGTGGRNTGELFF.

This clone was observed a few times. The CDR3 here is CASSLALGGEQPQHF. The CDR3 DNA is TGTGCCAGCAGCTTAGCGTTAGGGGGCGAACAGCCCCAGCATTTT. The chain carries TRBV7-2 and TRBJ1-5; 7 nucleotides match TRBD1. Germline V lookup: CDR1 SGHTA, CDR2 FQGNSA. The CDR3 is made up of 15 amino acids. V shed 0 bases, J shed 7 bases, and the junction held 6 bases outside the gene matches.

The CDR3 nucleotides are TGTGCCAGCAGCCAACAGACAGGAAACTATGGCTACACCTTC. Its protein is CASSQQTGNYGYTF. The rearrangement links TRBV3-1 (or the pseudogene TRBV3-2) to TRBJ1-2, with D possibly TRBD1 on 6 matching bases. Trimming left V 2 bases short and J 2 bases short, with 9 bases between. Germline V lookup: CDR1 LGHDT, CDR2 YNNKEL (reference sequence). The length of the CDR3 is 14 residues.

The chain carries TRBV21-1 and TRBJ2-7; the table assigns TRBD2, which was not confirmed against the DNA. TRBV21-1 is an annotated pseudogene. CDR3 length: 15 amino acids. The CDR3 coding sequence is TGTGCCAGCAGCACCGGTGGAGTTAACCGTTACGAGCAGTACTTC. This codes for CASSTGGVNRYEQYF.

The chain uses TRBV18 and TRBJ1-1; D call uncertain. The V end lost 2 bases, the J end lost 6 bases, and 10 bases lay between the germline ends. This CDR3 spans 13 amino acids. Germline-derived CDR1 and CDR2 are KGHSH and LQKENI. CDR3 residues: CASSPFEDSEAFF. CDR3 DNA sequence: TGTGCCAGCTCACCATTCGAGGACTCTGAAGCTTTCTTT.

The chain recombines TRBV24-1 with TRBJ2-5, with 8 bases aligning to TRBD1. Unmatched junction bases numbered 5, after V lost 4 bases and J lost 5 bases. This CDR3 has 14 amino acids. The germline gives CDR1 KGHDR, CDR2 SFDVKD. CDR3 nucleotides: TGTGCCACCAGTGAAGCGACAGGGGAGGAGACCCAGTACTTC. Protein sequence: CATSEATGEETQYF.

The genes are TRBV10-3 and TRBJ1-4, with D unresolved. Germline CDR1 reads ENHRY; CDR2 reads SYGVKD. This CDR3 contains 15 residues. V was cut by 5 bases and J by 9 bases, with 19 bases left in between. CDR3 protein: CAISNPGDGRQKLFF. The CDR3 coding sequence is TGTGCCATCAGTAACCCGGGTGATGGCCGTCAAAAACTGTTTTTT.

The CDR3 DNA follows: TGCGCCAGCAGTCAACCCTACTCCTATAATTCACCCCTCCACTTT. Translating it yields CASSQPYSYNSPLHF. The chain uses TRBV23-1 and TRBJ1-6; D ambiguous. TRBV23-1 is assigned to the ORF class and has an uncertain function. There are 15 residues in the CDR3. The ends were cut back, 2 bases at V and 0 bases at J, with 5 bases in the middle.

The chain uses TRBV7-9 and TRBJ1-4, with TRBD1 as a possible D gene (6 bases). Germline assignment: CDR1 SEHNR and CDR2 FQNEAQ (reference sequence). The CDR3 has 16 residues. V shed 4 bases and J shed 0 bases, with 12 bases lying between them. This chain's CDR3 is CASSSSNRATNEKLFF. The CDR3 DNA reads TGTGCCAGCAGCTCATCAAACAGGGCAACTAATGAAAAACTGTTTTTT.

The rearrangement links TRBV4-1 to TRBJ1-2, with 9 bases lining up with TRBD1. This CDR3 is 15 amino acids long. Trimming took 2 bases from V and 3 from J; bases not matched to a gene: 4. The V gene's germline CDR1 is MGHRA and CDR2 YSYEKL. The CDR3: CASSQLRTGDYGYTF. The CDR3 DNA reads TGCGCCAGCAGCCAATTAAGGACAGGGGACTATGGCTACACCTTC.

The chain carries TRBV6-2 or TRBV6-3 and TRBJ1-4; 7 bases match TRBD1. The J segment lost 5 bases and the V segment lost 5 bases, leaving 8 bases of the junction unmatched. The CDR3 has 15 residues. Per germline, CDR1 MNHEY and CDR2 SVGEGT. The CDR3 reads CASSRTGVSNEKLFF. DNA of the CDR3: TGTGCCAGCAGTCGCACAGGGGTTTCCAATGAAAAACTGTTTTTT.

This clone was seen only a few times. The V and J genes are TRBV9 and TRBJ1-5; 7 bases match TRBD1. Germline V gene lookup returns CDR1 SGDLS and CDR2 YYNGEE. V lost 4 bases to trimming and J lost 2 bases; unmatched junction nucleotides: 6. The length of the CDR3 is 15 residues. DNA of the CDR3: TGTGCCAGCAGCCCAACAGGGGAGCGCAATCAGCCCCAGCATTTT. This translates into CASSPTGERNQPQHF.

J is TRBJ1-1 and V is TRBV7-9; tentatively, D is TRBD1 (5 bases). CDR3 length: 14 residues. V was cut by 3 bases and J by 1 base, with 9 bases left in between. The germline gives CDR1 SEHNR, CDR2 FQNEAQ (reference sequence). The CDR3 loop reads CASSFQGKNTEAFF. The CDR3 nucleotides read TGTGCCAGCAGCTTCCAGGGAAAGAACACTGAAGCTTTCTTT.